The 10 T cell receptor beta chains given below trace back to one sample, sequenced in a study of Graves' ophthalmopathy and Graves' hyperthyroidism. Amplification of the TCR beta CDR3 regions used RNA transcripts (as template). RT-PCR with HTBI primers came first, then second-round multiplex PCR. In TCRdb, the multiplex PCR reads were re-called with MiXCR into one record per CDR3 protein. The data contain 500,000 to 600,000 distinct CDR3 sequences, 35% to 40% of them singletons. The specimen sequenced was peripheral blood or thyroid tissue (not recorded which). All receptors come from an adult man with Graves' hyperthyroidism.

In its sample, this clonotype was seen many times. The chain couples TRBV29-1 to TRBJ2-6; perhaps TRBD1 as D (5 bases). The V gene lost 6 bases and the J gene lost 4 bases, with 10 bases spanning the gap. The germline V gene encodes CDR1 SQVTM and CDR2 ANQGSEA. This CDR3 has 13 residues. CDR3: CSVQGSGANVLTF. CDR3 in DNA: TGCAGCGTCCAGGGTTCCGGGGCCAACGTCCTGACTTTC.

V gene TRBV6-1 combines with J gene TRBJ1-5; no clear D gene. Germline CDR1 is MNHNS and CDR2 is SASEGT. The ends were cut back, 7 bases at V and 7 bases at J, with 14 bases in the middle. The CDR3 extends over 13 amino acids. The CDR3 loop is CASIRGSGQPQHF. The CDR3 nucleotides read TGTGCCAGCATCAGAGGGAGCGGGCAGCCCCAGCATTTT.

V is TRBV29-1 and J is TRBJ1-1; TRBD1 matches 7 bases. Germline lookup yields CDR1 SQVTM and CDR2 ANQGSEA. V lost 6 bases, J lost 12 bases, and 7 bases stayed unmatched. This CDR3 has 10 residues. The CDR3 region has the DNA TGCAGCGTGTCAGGGGGGCGGTCTTTCTTT. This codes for CSVSGGRSFF.

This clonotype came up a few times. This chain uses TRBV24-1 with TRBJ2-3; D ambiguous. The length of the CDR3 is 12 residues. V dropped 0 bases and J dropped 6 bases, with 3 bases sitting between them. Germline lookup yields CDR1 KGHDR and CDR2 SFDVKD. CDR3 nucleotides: TGTGCCACCAGTGATTTGGACGATACGCAGTATTTT. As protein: CATSDLDDTQYF.

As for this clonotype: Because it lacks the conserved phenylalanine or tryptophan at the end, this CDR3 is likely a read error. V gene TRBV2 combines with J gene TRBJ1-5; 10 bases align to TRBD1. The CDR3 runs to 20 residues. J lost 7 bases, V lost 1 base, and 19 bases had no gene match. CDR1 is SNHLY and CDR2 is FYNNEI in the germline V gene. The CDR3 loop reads CASSEGLGPDRGYVEQPQHS. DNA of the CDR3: TGTGCCAGCAGTGAAGGTCTAGGTCCGGACAGGGGGTATGTTGAACAGCCCCAGCATTCT.

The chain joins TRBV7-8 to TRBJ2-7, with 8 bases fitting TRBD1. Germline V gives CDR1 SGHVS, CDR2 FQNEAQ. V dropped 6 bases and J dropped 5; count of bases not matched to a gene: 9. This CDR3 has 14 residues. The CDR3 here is CASSPTGASDEQYF. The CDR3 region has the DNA TGTGCCAGCAGTCCGACAGGGGCCTCGGACGAGCAGTACTTC. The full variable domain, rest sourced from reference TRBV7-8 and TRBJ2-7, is GAGVSQSPRYKVAKRGQDVALRCDPISGHVSLFWYQQALGQGPEFLTYFQNEAQLDKSGLPSDRFFAERPEGSVSTLKIQRTQQEDSAVYLCASSPTGASDEQYFGPGTRLTVT.

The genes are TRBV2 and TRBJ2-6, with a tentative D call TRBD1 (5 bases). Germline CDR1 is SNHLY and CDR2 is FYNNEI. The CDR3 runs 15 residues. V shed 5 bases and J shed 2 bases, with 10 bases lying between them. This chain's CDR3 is CASSLGAPGANVLTF. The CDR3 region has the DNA TGTGCCAGCAGTTTAGGGGCCCCTGGGGCCAACGTCCTGACTTTC.

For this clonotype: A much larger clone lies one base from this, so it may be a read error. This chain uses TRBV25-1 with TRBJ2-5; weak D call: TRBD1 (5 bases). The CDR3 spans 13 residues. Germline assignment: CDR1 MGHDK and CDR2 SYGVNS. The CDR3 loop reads CASSPDIEESQYF. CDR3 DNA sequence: TGTGCCAGCAGTCCGGACATTGAAGAGAGCCAGTACTTC.

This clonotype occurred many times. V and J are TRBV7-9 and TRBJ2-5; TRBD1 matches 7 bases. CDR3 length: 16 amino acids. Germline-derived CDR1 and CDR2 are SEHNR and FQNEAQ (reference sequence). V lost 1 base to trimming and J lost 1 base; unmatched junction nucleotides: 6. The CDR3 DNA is TGTGCCAGCAGCTTAGACGAGGACAGGCGCCAAGAGACCCAGTACTTC. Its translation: CASSLDEDRRQETQYF.

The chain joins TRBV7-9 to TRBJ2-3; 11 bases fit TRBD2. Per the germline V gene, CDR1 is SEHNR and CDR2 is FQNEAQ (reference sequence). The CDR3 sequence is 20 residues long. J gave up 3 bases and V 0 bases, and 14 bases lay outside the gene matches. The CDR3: CASSLAPSAASGRWTDTQYF. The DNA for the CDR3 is TGTGCCAGCAGCTTAGCCCCTAGCGCGGCTAGCGGGAGGTGGACAGATACGCAGTATTTT.